This paragraph covers one T cell receptor beta chain sequence. Its target is unknown. CDR3 size: 14 residues. V lost 1 base, J lost 1 base, and 7 bases lay in between. Germline assignment: CDR1 SGHTA and CDR2 FQGNSA. TCRdb's table, derived via immunoSEQ multiplex PCR, lists solely in-frame clones and lacks some. The sample contains about 33,000 clones, over 90% of which appear only once. These data originate in a study of circulating and synovial CD4+ cells in juvenile arthritis. Findings and limits, study-wide: Compared with bulk blood, circulating pathogenic-like lymphocytes shared substantially more CDR3 sequences with synovial T cells. Bulk blood CD4 repertoires were more diverse than these. Bulk blood CD4 samples held at least an order of magnitude more or fewer genomes than CPL.

This clonotype was sampled from a human donor with juvenile idiopathic arthritis. Sequences were obtained from CD4+ T cells from blood. The J gene is TRBJ1-1, the V gene TRBV7-2; no reliable D call. The CDR3 protein is CASSLDPRNTEAFF. The CDR3 nucleotides read TGTGCCAGCAGCTTAGATCCCCGGAACACTGAAGCTTTCTTT. The complete variable domain, with remaining parts taken from reference TRBV7-2 and TRBJ1-1, reads GAGVSQSPSNKVTEKGKDVELRCDPISGHTALYWYRQSLGQGLEFLIYFQGNSAPDKSGLPSDRFSAERTGGSVSTLTIQRTQQEDSAVYLCASSLDPRNTEAFFGQGTRLTVV.